The 20 T cell receptor beta chains below come from one sample, sequenced in a study of breast tumors, draining lymph nodes, adjacent tissues (dated by TCRdb to between 2015 and 2016). The lymph node samples were taken from the axillary draining lymph nodes of breast cancer patients. Libraries came from multiplex PCR. Sequencing was performed on an Illumina HiSeq 2000. TCRdb reran the public reads through fastp at Q25 and MiXCR, keeping productive beta chains. A single entry per CDR3 protein holds the most common genes and DNA from its merged rows. In all, the sample holds 120,000 to 150,000 distinct CDR3 sequences, and approximately 32% of those were seen once. The ten biggest clones cover 2% to 2.5% of the sample. The source material was axillary lymph node tissue. All receptors come from a female donor with breast cancer. Some clones in this sample may be carry-over from other donors' samples.

DNA of the CDR3: TGTGCCACCAGTGTTTCCGGGACAGGGTGTTTCATTCAGTACTTC. This codes for CATSVSGTGCFIQYF. The genes are TRBV24-1 and TRBJ2-4, with 9 bases lining up with TRBD1. Trimming removed 5 bases from V and 9 bases from J; junction bases left unmatched: 10. Germline values: CDR1 KGHDR, CDR2 SFDVKD. This CDR3 region has 15 residues.

V usage is TRBV30 and J usage is TRBJ1-4; D not certain. CDR1 and CDR2 from the germline V gene are GTSNPN and SVGIG (reference sequence). The germline V and J ends were trimmed by 4 bases and 8 bases, with 11 bases remaining between them. The CDR3 runs 12 residues. The CDR3 protein is CAWNDVREKLFF. The CDR3 DNA follows: TGTGCCTGGAATGATGTACGGGAAAAACTGTTTTTT.

The genes are TRBV18 and TRBJ2-7; 9 bases map to TRBD1. Germline assignment: CDR1 KGHSH and CDR2 LQKENI. This CDR3 has 15 amino acids. The chain's CDR3 is CANSAGQGMSYEQYV. The DNA for the CDR3 is TGCGCCAACTCAGCCGGACAGGGGATGTCCTACGAGCAGTACGTC.

This clonotype has more than one count but fewer than ten. Just one base apart from a much larger clone, this may be a read error. This chain links TRBV7-6 with TRBJ2-6; unclear D gene. CDR1 is SGHVS, CDR2 FNYEAQ, per germline. This CDR3 contains 19 residues. CDR3 nucleotides: TGTGCCAGCAGCTTAGAAGGTGGCAGAAGCTTCTCTGGGCCCAACGTCCTGACTTTC. It is translated as CASSLEGGRSFSGPNVLTF.

The table lists this clonotype with a count of one. J is TRBJ2-5 and V is TRBV2; a possible D gene is TRBD2 (6 bases). Matching the DNA end better, TRBJ2-7 makes the J call doubtful. Looked up from germline, CDR1 is SNHLY and CDR2 is FYNNEI. This CDR3 is 13 amino acids long. The CDR3 sequence: CASSRLGLDEQYF. The CDR3 DNA reads as TGTGCCAGCAGTCGACTAGGGCTCGACGAGCAGTACTTC.

This chain links TRBV20-1 with TRBJ1-1; D ambiguous. The CDR3 runs to 17 residues. Deletions cut 6 bases from V and 3 bases from J, with 26 bases between. From germline, CDR1 is DFQATT and CDR2 SNEGSKA (reference sequence). CDR3 DNA: TGCAGTGCCACAACCGACGGACTGACCCCCCTTTACACTGAAGCTTTCTTT. This encodes CSATTDGLTPLYTEAFF.

This clonotype was seen only a few times. The chain employs TRBV27 and TRBJ1-5; TRBD1 agrees at 7 bases. Germline values: CDR1 MNHEY, CDR2 SMNVEV (reference sequence). The CDR3 totals 15 residues. J gave up 3 bases and V 2 bases, and 4 bases lay outside the gene matches. DNA of the CDR3: TGTGCCAGCAGTTTAGGACAGGCCTTCAATCAGCCCCAGCATTTT. Translating gives CASSLGQAFNQPQHF.

This clonotype was seen only once. The gene calls are TRBV20-1 and TRBJ2-7; 8 positions match TRBD1. The CDR3 runs 13 residues. CDR1 and CDR2 from the germline V gene are DFQATT and SNEGSKA (reference sequence). V shed 6 bases, J shed 0 bases, and the junction held 4 bases outside the gene matches. The CDR3 region has the DNA TGCAGTGCAAGGACAGGGAGCTCCTACGAGCAGTACGTC. This translates into CSARTGSSYEQYV.

J is TRBJ1-1 and V is TRBV12-3 or TRBV12-4; no firm D call. The CDR3 loop spans 15 amino acids. V was pared by 0 bases and J by 0 bases, with 8 bases between. CDR3 region: CASSLARTMNTEAFF. As DNA, the CDR3 is TGTGCCAGCAGTTTAGCGCGGACCATGAACACTGAAGCTTTCTTT.

About this clonotype itself: The junction differs from germline at one of its ends, possibly a read error. The rearrangement uses TRBV24-1 and TRBJ2-3; TRBD2 agrees at 8 bases. The CDR3 covers 15 residues. The germline V gene encodes CDR1 KGHDR and CDR2 SFDVKD. CDR3 bases: TGTGCCGCCAGTGATTTAAGTAGCGGGGAAGATACGCGGTATTTT. Amino acid sequence: CAASDLSSGEDTRYF.

This clonotype has ten or more counts. The chain employs TRBV18 and TRBJ2-1; TRBD2 agrees at 7 bases. Germline trimming cut 0 bases from V and 7 bases from J; bases unmatched to any gene: 9. This CDR3 has 16 residues. The germline V gene encodes CDR1 KGHSH and CDR2 LQKENI. CDR3 residues: CASSPPGRGSWNEQFF. The DNA of the CDR3 is TGTGCCAGCTCACCACCGGGGAGGGGATCTTGGAATGAGCAGTTCTTC.

On this clonotype itself: Germline and junction disagree at one end, which may indicate a read error. The CDR3 sequence: CSAWDRGYELYF. The DNA of the CDR3 is TGCAGTGCATGGGACAGGGGCTACGAGCTGTACTTC. V usage is TRBV20-1 and J usage is TRBJ2-7; 10 bases are shared with TRBD1. CDR3 length: 12 amino acids. The germline CDR1 and CDR2 sequences are DFQATT and SNEGSKA (reference sequence).

The J gene is TRBJ1-6, the V gene TRBV6-6; no clear D. Germline CDR1 is MNHNY and CDR2 is SVGAGI (reference sequence). Trimming stripped 7 bases from V and 4 bases from J, with 11 bases between. The CDR3 totals 14 residues. The CDR3 here is CASTNSLYNSPLHF. CDR3 DNA: TGTGCCAGCACAAATTCTTTGTATAATTCACCCCTCCACTTT.

This clonotype appeared many times. The J gene is TRBJ2-4, the V gene TRBV29-1; D may be TRBD1 (6 bases). V shed 6 bases and J shed 0 bases, with 9 bases lying between them. The germline V gene encodes CDR1 SQVTM and CDR2 ANQGSEA. The CDR3 length is 13 residues. CDR3 sequence: CSVLRGAKNIQYF. Written as DNA, the CDR3 is TGCAGCGTCCTCAGGGGAGCCAAAAACATTCAGTACTTC.

The V call is TRBV18, the J call TRBJ1-1; D remains unclear. Germline loops: CDR1 KGHSH, CDR2 LQKENI. The CDR3 consists of 15 residues. V lost 0 bases and J 4 bases, leaving 12 bases between the germline ends. The CDR3 is CASSPPPGSGTEAFF. The CDR3 DNA reads as TGTGCCAGCTCACCACCGCCCGGGTCAGGCACTGAAGCTTTCTTT. The full variable domain, rest sourced from reference TRBV18 and TRBJ1-1, is NAGVMQNPRHLVRRRGQEARLRCSPMKGHSHVYWYRQLPEEGLKFMVYLQKENIIDESGMPKERFSAEFPKEGPSILRIQQVVRGDSAAYFCASSPPPGSGTEAFFGQGTRLTVV.

The chain has TRBV5-4 and TRBJ2-5; D may be TRBD2 (5 bases). The V and J ends lost 4 bases and 7 bases respectively, with 17 bases between them. The CDR3 extends over 14 amino acids. Germline V CDR1 and CDR2: SGHNT, YYREEE (reference sequence). This chain's CDR3 is CASSLVASPGTQYF. The CDR3 nucleotides read TGTGCCAGCAGCCTGGTGGCTAGCCCAGGGACCCAGTACTTC.

This chain uses TRBV27 with TRBJ2-3; D is ambiguous. V was cut by 8 bases and J by 6 bases, with 9 bases left in between. The CDR3 length is 11 residues. Germline V CDR1 and CDR2: MNHEY, SMNVEV (reference sequence). The CDR3 protein is CASGDVDTQYF. The DNA for the CDR3 is TGTGCCAGCGGGGATGTTGATACGCAGTATTTT.

This chain uses TRBV10-1 with TRBJ2-1; 10 nucleotides line up with TRBD1. The CDR3 sequence is 14 residues long. Germline assignment: CDR1 WNHNN and CDR2 SYGVQD (reference sequence). The V and J ends lost 5 bases and 7 bases, in that order; junction bases with no gene match: 5. The CDR3 nucleotides are TGCGCCAGCAGTCGGGACAGGGGCAGGAATGAGCAGTTCTTC. As protein: CASSRDRGRNEQFF.

V and J are TRBV27 and TRBJ2-3; no clear D gene. Trimming took off 3 bases at V and 0 bases at J, with 13 bases between the two ends. The CDR3 totals 16 residues. Germline V lookup: CDR1 MNHEY, CDR2 SMNVEV (reference sequence). The CDR3 reads CASSFLSARSTDTQYF. The CDR3 DNA reads TGTGCCAGCAGTTTTTTGTCCGCCAGAAGCACAGATACGCAGTATTTT.

This clonotype is classed as medium-sized (0.01 to 0.1%). The V and J genes are TRBV7-8 and TRBJ2-7, with D tentatively TRBD1 (6 bases). Germline V CDR1 and CDR2: SGHVS, FQNEAQ. The CDR3 contains 12 residues. The CDR3 region has the DNA TGTGCCAGCAGCTTCGTGACAGGCGCGATTAACGTC. Translation: CASSFVTGAINV.